This T cell receptor beta chain was sequenced during a study of T cell changes during pregnancy in multiple sclerosis. Here immunoSEQ multiplex PCR was the method, and the copy in TCRdb shows in-frame clones only, minus some. The sample has about 62,000 clones, 90% to 95% seen once. With 4 bases removed from V and 7 bases from J, the gap between germline ends came to 11 bases. This CDR3 comprises 13 residues. The germline gives CDR1 SEHNR, CDR2 FQNEAQ (reference sequence). The input for sequencing was CD8+ T cells from peripheral blood mononuclear cells, taken in the second trimester of pregnancy. The gene calls are TRBV7-9 and TRBJ2-4; D is undetermined. The TCR was taken from a female donor with multiple sclerosis, enrolled in a pregnancy study. Written as DNA, the CDR3 is TGTGCCAGCAGCTCCCTGGTTGAGAACATTCAGTACTTC. Protein: CASSSLVENIQYF.